One T cell receptor (beta chain) is described in this entry. Scientists amplified the TCR beta CDR3 regions from RNA transcripts. HTBI-primed first-round RT-PCR preceded second-round multiplex PCR. TCRdb ran MiXCR on the multiplex PCR reads and lists one entry per CDR3 protein. Of about 210,000 distinct CDR3 sequences detected, under 30% appear once; the ten largest clones hold around 10%. The record originates from a study of Graves' ophthalmopathy and Graves' hyperthyroidism. Study-level information: At initial diagnosis, peripheral blood was obtained, and this preceded any treatment.

This CDR3 is 17 amino acids long. The V and J ends lost 2 bases and 1 base, in that order; junction bases with no gene match: 5. CDR1 SGHVS and CDR2 FQNEAQ come from the germline V gene. The chain has TRBV7-8 and TRBJ2-2; 9 bases match TRBD2. The sequence was collected from a man aged 45-60 years with Graves' ophthalmopathy. The specimen was peripheral blood. CDR3: CASSLPLAGRNTGELFF. For the CDR3, the DNA is TGTGCCAGCAGCTTACCGCTAGCGGGAAGGAACACCGGGGAGCTGTTTTTT.